A selection of T cell receptor beta chains follows, all from one sample in a study of T cell responses to AZD1222 COVID-19 vaccine. Sequenced by immunoSEQ multiplex PCR; TCRdb stores in-frame clones only, minus some. The sample yields 130,000 or so clones, more than 85% seen once. Specimen: peripheral blood, collected on day 0 of MenACWY control vaccination. Source of these receptors: an adult in good health. Both conserved end residues are part of each CDR3. The order of the fields is CDR3 DNA, CDR3 protein, D gene, clone size, J gene, V gene. The D gene is left open where the match is weak. Only some rows state a clone size, as once, few, many or a class for expanded clones.

TGTGCCAGTAGTCCTAGGGGGCGTAATCAGCCCCAGCATTTT CASSPRGRNQPQHF TRBD1 . TRBJ1-5 TRBV19
TGTGCCAGCAGCTTGGATTTTGGGAGCGGAAACACCATATATTTT CASSLDFGSGNTIYF . . TRBJ1-3 TRBV5-6
TGTGCCAGCAGTCCCAGACAGGGTCGGGGCTACACCTTC CASSPRQGRGYTF TRBD1 . TRBJ1-2 TRBV2
TGTGCCAGTACCTCACAAGGGGGGCTAAGGGAACTGTTTTTT CASTSQGGLRELFF . . TRBJ1-4 TRBV19
TGTGCCAGCAGCTTATCTGACGAGCAGTACTTC CASSLSDEQYF . . TRBJ2-7 TRBV11-2
TGTGCCACCAGTGATAGTAGGGGCTATGAGGATGAAGCTTTCTTT CATSDSRGYEDEAFF . . TRBJ1-1 TRBV24-1
TGTGCCAGCTCACCACCGGGTTCGGCAGGGGGTGTCTCTGAAGCTTTCTTT CASSPPGSAGGVSEAFF TRBD1 . TRBJ1-1 TRBV18
TGTGCCAGCTGCACCGGGACTAACACATACGAGCAGTACTTC CASCTGTNTYEQYF TRBD2 . TRBJ2-7 TRBV11-2
TGTGCCACCAGTCCTACAGGGGGCGGAAGGCAGTACTTC CATSPTGGGRQYF TRBD1 . TRBJ2-7 TRBV24-1
TGCGCCAGCAGCTCGACAGGGGTTACCACCGGGGAGCTGTTTTTT CASSSTGVTTGELFF TRBD1 . TRBJ2-2 TRBV5-1
TGTGCCAGCAGTGGACTTCCGAGGGACATTCAGTACTTC CASSGLPRDIQYF . once TRBJ2-4 TRBV2
TGTGCCAGCAGTTTGGTGGGGCCGACGGGTAATTCCGGGGAGCTGTTTTTT CASSLVGPTGNSGELFF . . TRBJ2-2 TRBV27
TGTGCCAGCAGTCGCAGCGAAGAGACCCAGTACTTC CASSRSEETQYF . . TRBJ2-5 TRBV12-3/TRBV12-4
TGTGCCAGCTCACCAAGCCTAGCGGGGGGGTTGTATGAGCAGTTCTTC CASSPSLAGGLYEQFF TRBD2 . TRBJ2-1 TRBV18
TGTGCCAGCAGTTACGGGACCGACTTTGGGTATGGCTACACCTTC CASSYGTDFGYGYTF . . TRBJ1-2 TRBV6-5
TGTGCCAGCAGTTGGTTTGGAGGCTACGAGCAGTACTTC CASSWFGGYEQYF . . TRBJ2-7 TRBV6-2/TRBV6-3
TGTGCCACCAGTGCGGCGGACAGGGGAAACAATGAGCAGTTCTTC CATSAADRGNNEQFF TRBD1 once TRBJ2-1 TRBV24-1
TGTGCCAGCGGTTCTCCGCGGGTTATCTGCGAGCAGTACTTC CASGSPRVICEQYF . . TRBJ2-7 TRBV7-9
TGTGCCAGCAGTTTTGGGCAGAACACTGAAGCTTTCTTT CASSFGQNTEAFF . . TRBJ1-1 TRBV12-3/TRBV12-4
TGCAGCGCCCTGGACCAACACACAGATACGCAGTATTTT CSALDQHTDTQYF . . TRBJ2-3 TRBV29-1
TGTGCCAGTCGACGGGGGGGGATCCCATCCAGGGATACGCAGTATTTT CASRRGGIPSRDTQYF TRBD2 . TRBJ2-3 TRBV19
TGTGCCAGCAATAGTGTCAGGGTGGCCACTGAAGCTTTCTTT CASNSVRVATEAFF . . TRBJ1-1 TRBV2
TGTGCCAGCAGCTTAGCAGCCTACAATGAGCAGTTCTTC CASSLAAYNEQFF . . TRBJ2-1 TRBV7-7
TGTGCCAGCAAGGGGCTCAATGGCGGACAGTACAATGAGCAGTTCTTC CASKGLNGGQYNEQFF . . TRBJ2-1 TRBV7-9
TGTGCCAGCAGGAAACAGGGGGGGACCTACGAGCAGTACTTC CASRKQGGTYEQYF . . TRBJ2-7 TRBV6-6
TGTGCCAGTAGTCCGCTGGTTGGCTCTACTGAAGCTTTCTTT CASSPLVGSTEAFF . . TRBJ1-1 TRBV19
TGTGCCAGCCGGGGGGGCTCGGATGGCTACACCTTC CASRGGSDGYTF . . TRBJ1-2 TRBV6-1
TGTGCCAGCTCACCGGGGACAGGGACGAACACTGAAGCTTTCTTT CASSPGTGTNTEAFF TRBD1 . TRBJ1-1 TRBV18
TGTGCCAGCAGCGGGGGGTTGCGCAGGGACACCGGGGAGCTGTTTTTT CASSGGLRRDTGELFF TRBD2 . TRBJ2-2 TRBV2
TGTGCCAGCAGCCTGGCACCGGGGGCGCCCACTGAAGCTTTCTTT CASSLAPGAPTEAFF . . TRBJ1-1 TRBV3-1/TRBV3-2
TGCGCCAGCAGCTCAACAGGGGGCCAGGGGTTATCTGGAAACACCATATATTTT CASSSTGGQGLSGNTIYF TRBD1 . TRBJ1-3 TRBV5-1
TGTGCCAGCTCACCATGGGTACTAGCGGGAGGGCCGAATGAGCAGTTCTTC CASSPWVLAGGPNEQFF TRBD2 . TRBJ2-1 TRBV18
TGTGCCAGCAAGGAAGGGTACAATGAGCAGTTCTTC CASKEGYNEQFF . . TRBJ2-1 TRBV6-5
TGTGCCAGCAGAAGCGGGACAGGGATCTATGGCTACACCTTC CASRSGTGIYGYTF TRBD1 . TRBJ1-2 TRBV6-5
TGCGCCAGCAGGGGCCTCGGAGAGAATTCACCCCTCCACTTT CASRGLGENSPLHF . . TRBJ1-6 TRBV5-1
TGTGCCACCTCGGATGCAGTGGTCTACACCGGGGAGCTGTTTTTT CATSDAVVYTGELFF . once TRBJ2-2 TRBV24-1
TGTGCCAGCAGCGTTCGCGGGGGGACCGGGGAGCTGTTTTTT CASSVRGGTGELFF TRBD2 . TRBJ2-2 TRBV9
TGTGCCAGCAGTTTGGGTTTCTCCTACAATGAGCAGTTCTTC CASSLGFSYNEQFF . . TRBJ2-1 TRBV6-5
TGTGCCAGCAGTGAATCCGCATACTTGAACACCGGGGAGCTGTTTTTT CASSESAYLNTGELFF . . TRBJ2-2 TRBV6-1
TGTGCCAGCAGCTCCGGGAAGGGGGGATATATATTCTACGAGCAGTACTTC CASSSGKGGYIFYEQYF . . TRBJ2-7 TRBV5-5
TGCGCCAGCAGCACCCAACCCCCAACGGAGGGGATATACGAGCAGTACTTC CASSTQPPTEGIYEQYF . once TRBJ2-7 TRBV4-1
TGTGCCAGCAGCTTTTCTGACAACTACGAGCAGTACTTC CASSFSDNYEQYF . . TRBJ2-7 TRBV7-6
TGTGCCAGCAGTTACGGCGGTTCCTACGAGCAGTACTTC CASSYGGSYEQYF . . TRBJ2-7 TRBV6-5
TGTGCCACCGCCGGGACTAGCAATGGCGAGCAGTACTTC CATAGTSNGEQYF TRBD2 . TRBJ2-7 TRBV12-3/TRBV12-4
TGTGCCAGCTCACCACGGGACAGAGTCTCCTACGAGCAGTACTTC CASSPRDRVSYEQYF TRBD1 . TRBJ2-7 TRBV18
TGTGCCAGCAGTCACGCGAAAGGACCCGGTACGGGTCAGCCCCAGCATTTT CASSHAKGPGTGQPQHF . . TRBJ1-5 TRBV6-2/TRBV6-3
TGCAGTGCTAGTAAATTGGGTGCCGGGATTTACAATGAGCAGTTCTTC CSASKLGAGIYNEQFF . few TRBJ2-1 TRBV20-1
TGTGCCAGCAGCTTCTCCTACGAGCAGTACTTC CASSFSYEQYF . . TRBJ2-7 TRBV7-8
TGTGCCAGCAGGGAAGGGCTGGGTTCACCCCTCCACTTT CASREGLGSPLHF . once TRBJ1-6 TRBV7-3
TGTGCCAGCAGCTTAGCGGCCCGTGTGGCCCAAGAGACCCAGTACTTC CASSLAARVAQETQYF . . TRBJ2-5 TRBV7-9
TGTGCCTGGAGCCTAAGGGGGCAGAACACAGATACGCAGTATTTT CAWSLRGQNTDTQYF TRBD1 . TRBJ2-3 TRBV30
TGTGCCAGTAGTATTAGTTTACTAGCGGGAGGTGAGCAGTTCTTC CASSISLLAGGEQFF TRBD2 once TRBJ2-1 TRBV19